The rows below give T cell receptor beta chains drawn from one sample of a study of T cell responses to AZD1222 COVID-19 vaccine. TCRdb's copy holds only in-frame clones and misses some; the assay was immunoSEQ multiplex PCR. The profile shows approximately 80,000 clones, approximately 85% of them singletons. The sample was peripheral blood, taken 28 days after the second AZD1222 dose. The source of these receptors is an adult who received the AZD1222 COVID-19 vaccine. Both conserved end residues are part of each CDR3. A D gene is named only where the DNA matches it firmly. Where a row states a size, it is once, few, many or the class of an expanded clone; other rows omit it.

>TRBJ1-6|NA|NA|TRBV6-2/TRBV6-3
CASSYLLRSPLHF
TGTGCCAGCAGTTACCTCCTCCGGTCACCCCTCCACTTT
>TRBJ2-3|NA|NA|TRBV2
CASSVHGASTDTQYF
TGTGCCAGCAGTGTTCACGGGGCTAGCACAGATACGCAGTATTTT
>TRBJ1-2|NA|NA|TRBV6-5
CASSYSIGAPQGGYTF
TGTGCCAGCAGTTACTCGATAGGGGCCCCGCAGGGTGGCTACACCTTC
>TRBJ1-5|NA|NA|TRBV12-3/TRBV12-4
CASSLGEYQPQHF
TGTGCCAGCAGTTTAGGGGAGTACCAGCCCCAGCATTTT
>TRBJ2-7|NA|NA|TRBV5-1
CASSLRETVSRSYEQYF
TGCGCCAGCAGCTTGCGGGAAACAGTTTCACGCTCCTACGAGCAGTACTTC
>TRBJ2-1|NA|NA|TRBV10-3
CAIKGQAGNEQFF
TGTGCCATCAAAGGCCAGGCGGGGAATGAGCAGTTCTTC
>TRBJ2-7|NA|NA|TRBV25-1
CASRTFVGEQYF
TGTGCCAGCAGGACATTCGTAGGCGAGCAGTACTTC
>TRBJ1-5|NA|NA|TRBV5-5
CASSLPRTYSNQPQHF
TGTGCCAGCAGCTTGCCCCGGACATATAGCAATCAGCCCCAGCATTTT
>TRBJ1-6|NA|NA|TRBV9
CASSVGVGEGSPLHF
TGTGCCAGCAGCGTAGGGGTTGGGGAAGGCTCACCCCTCCACTTT
>TRBJ1-1|NA|NA|TRBV20-1
CSASQVYEAFF
TGCAGTGCTAGTCAAGTATATGAAGCTTTCTTT
>TRBJ2-3|NA|NA|TRBV4-1
CASSHLASGGSTDTQYF
TGCGCCAGCAGCCATCTTGCCTCCGGGGGCAGCACAGATACGCAGTATTTT
>TRBJ2-3|NA|TRBD2|TRBV7-2
CASSSAGGYTDTQYF
TGTGCCAGCAGCTCCGCGGGGGGGTACACAGATACGCAGTATTTT
>TRBJ1-4|NA|TRBD1|TRBV28
CASSFQGGNEKLFF
TGTGCCAGCAGTTTCCAGGGGGGCAATGAAAAACTGTTTTTT
>TRBJ2-1|NA|NA|TRBV3-1/TRBV3-2
CASSQDPYNEQFF
TGTGCCAGCAGCCAAGATCCCTACAATGAGCAGTTCTTC
>TRBJ1-5|NA|NA|TRBV7-9
CASSPGGLGSNQPQHF
TGTGCCAGCAGCCCTGGGGGGCTAGGAAGCAATCAGCCCCAGCATTTT
>TRBJ1-1|few|NA|TRBV12-5
CASVSGRNGNTEAFF
TGTGCTAGTGTATCCGGACGGAATGGGAACACTGAAGCTTTCTTT
>TRBJ1-1|NA|NA|TRBV12-3/TRBV12-4
CASSWGIVSEAFF
TGTGCCAGCAGTTGGGGCATTGTTTCTGAAGCTTTCTTT
>TRBJ1-4|few|NA|TRBV6-5
CASREGYGKLFF
TGTGCCAGCAGAGAGGGATACGGAAAACTGTTTTTT
>TRBJ2-7|NA|TRBD1|TRBV5-8
CASSLEVGTGGSEQYF
TGTGCCAGCAGCTTGGAAGTCGGCACAGGGGGCTCCGAGCAGTACTTC
>TRBJ1-4|few|NA|TRBV19
CASSIIAANEKLFF
TGTGCCAGTAGTATAATAGCGGCTAATGAAAAACTGTTTTTT
>TRBJ2-2|NA|NA|TRBV14
CASSQDLGTVNTGELFF
TGTGCCAGCAGCCAAGATCTGGGGACCGTAAACACCGGGGAGCTGTTTTTT
>TRBJ2-3|NA|TRBD2|TRBV5-5
CASSPEWRGARDTQYF
TGTGCCAGCAGCCCGGAATGGCGGGGGGCGCGGGATACGCAGTATTTT
>TRBJ2-7|NA|NA|TRBV20-1
CSARQLNEQYF
TGCAGTGCTAGACAACTAAACGAGCAGTACTTC
>TRBJ2-1|NA|NA|TRBV18
CASSPGSLNEQFF
TGTGCCAGCTCACCAGGGAGTCTAAATGAGCAGTTCTTC
>TRBJ2-3|NA|NA|TRBV9
CASSGGQRAGTQYF
TGTGCCAGCAGCGGTGGACAGCGGGCGGGTACGCAGTATTTT
>TRBJ1-1|NA|TRBD1|TRBV27
CASSVIDRANTEAFF
TGTGCCAGCAGCGTCATAGACAGGGCGAACACTGAAGCTTTCTTT
>TRBJ2-7|NA|TRBD2|TRBV20-1
CSASSLAGVSYEQYF
TGCAGTGCTAGTTCACTAGCGGGTGTCTCCTACGAGCAGTACTTC
>TRBJ2-5|NA|TRBD2|TRBV19
CASTPRGGETQYF
TGTGCCAGTACCCCGCGGGGGGGAGAGACCCAGTACTTC
>TRBJ1-2|NA|NA|TRBV13
CASTIQGMGTIYGYTF
TGTGCCAGCACCATACAGGGAATGGGGACGATCTATGGCTACACCTTC
>TRBJ2-7|NA|NA|TRBV6-1
CASSEIGPAPEYEQYF
TGTGCCAGCAGTGAAATTGGCCCGGCACCGGAATACGAGCAGTACTTC
>TRBJ2-7|NA|NA|TRBV3-1/TRBV3-2
CASSQTSSYEQYF
TGTGCCAGCAGCCAAACTAGCTCCTACGAGCAGTACTTC
>TRBJ2-1|few|TRBD2|TRBV19
CASSTTSGGPHSYNEQFF
TGTGCCAGTAGTACAACTAGCGGGGGCCCTCACTCCTACAATGAGCAGTTCTTC
>TRBJ2-1|NA|NA|TRBV12-1
CASSFASRPSGGGNEQFF
TGTGCCAGCAGCTTTGCGAGCCGGCCTAGCGGGGGAGGGAATGAGCAGTTCTTC
>TRBJ2-3|NA|TRBD2|TRBV19
CASSIGTSGGTDTQYF
TGTGCCAGTAGTATTGGGACTAGCGGGGGCACAGATACGCAGTATTTT
>TRBJ2-2|NA|NA|TRBV7-2
CASSWGQNTGELFF
TGTGCCAGCAGTTGGGGACAGAACACCGGGGAGCTGTTTTTT
>TRBJ2-1|NA|NA|TRBV6-5
CASSYSQGSHNEQFF
TGTGCCAGCAGTTACTCGCAGGGTTCCCACAATGAGCAGTTCTTC
>TRBJ1-2|NA|NA|TRBV28
CASSLRQGPFNGYTF
TGTGCCAGCAGTTTACGTCAGGGACCCTTTAATGGCTACACCTTC